Below, one T cell receptor beta chain is given with its context. Its antigen is unknown. The sample holds other DNA sequences that translate to the same CDR3. The data were taken from a study of shared clonotypes between healthy human individuals. The assay was immunoSEQ multiplex PCR, and TCRdb's table has in-frame clones only and misses some. The profile shows 2,500,000 or so clones, under 95% of them singletons. Study observations and caveats: With a handful of donors compared, around 5.4% of naive CD4 clonotypes were shared. Though the depth was large, rarefaction showed that sorted-subset sequencing was incomplete. Generally, naive subsets (rather than memory subsets) showed larger estimated richness.

This CDR3 has 14 amino acids. Trimming pared 0 bases from V and 8 bases from J, leaving 13 bases between. Germline loops: CDR1 SGHTA, CDR2 FQGTGA. Researchers partitioned CD4+ cells into CD45RA+ naive and CD45RA-negative memory subsets. The sample taken for sequencing was naive CD4+ T cells from PBMCs. Subset here: CD45RA+ positively selected. This receptor was identified in a man aged 18 to 29 in good health. Some clones in this sample may be carry-over from other donors' samples. The rearrangement uses TRBV7-3 and TRBJ1-2; TRBD1 might be the D (5 bases). The CDR3 loop is CASSLTGAGDGYTF. The CDR3 nucleotides are TGTGCCAGCAGCTTAACCGGGGCTGGGGACGGCTACACCTTC.